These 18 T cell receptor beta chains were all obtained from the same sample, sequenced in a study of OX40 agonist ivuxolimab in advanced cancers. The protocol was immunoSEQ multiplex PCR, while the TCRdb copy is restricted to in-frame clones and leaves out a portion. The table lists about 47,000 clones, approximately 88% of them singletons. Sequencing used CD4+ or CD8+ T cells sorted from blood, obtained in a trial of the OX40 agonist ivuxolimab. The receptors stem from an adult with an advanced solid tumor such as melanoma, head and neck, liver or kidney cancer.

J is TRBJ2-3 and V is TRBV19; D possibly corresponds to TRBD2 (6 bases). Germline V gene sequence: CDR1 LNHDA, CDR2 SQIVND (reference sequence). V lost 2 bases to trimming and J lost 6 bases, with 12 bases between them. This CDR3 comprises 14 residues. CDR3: CASSIRGGVDTQYF. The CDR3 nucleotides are TGTGCCAGTAGTATACGCGGAGGGGTTGATACGCAGTATTTT.

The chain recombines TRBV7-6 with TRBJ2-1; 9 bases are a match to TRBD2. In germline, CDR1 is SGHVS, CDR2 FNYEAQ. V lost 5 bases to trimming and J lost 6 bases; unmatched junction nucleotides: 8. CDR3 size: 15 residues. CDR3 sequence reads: CASSPTGTSFNEQFF. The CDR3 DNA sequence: TGTGCCAGCAGCCCCACCGGGACTAGCTTCAATGAGCAGTTCTTC. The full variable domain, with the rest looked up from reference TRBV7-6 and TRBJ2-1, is GAGVSQSPRYKVTKRGQDVALRCDPISGHVSLYWYRQALGQGPEFLTYFNYEAQQDKSGLPNDRFSAERPEGSISTLTIQRTEQRDSAMYRCASSPTGTSFNEQFFGPGTRLTVL.

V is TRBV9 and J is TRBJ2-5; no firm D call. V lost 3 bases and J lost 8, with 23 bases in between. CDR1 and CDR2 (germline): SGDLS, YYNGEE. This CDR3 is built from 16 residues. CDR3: CASSENPQEPRSTQYF. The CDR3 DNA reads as TGTGCCAGCAGCGAAAACCCGCAGGAGCCGAGGAGCACCCAGTACTTC.

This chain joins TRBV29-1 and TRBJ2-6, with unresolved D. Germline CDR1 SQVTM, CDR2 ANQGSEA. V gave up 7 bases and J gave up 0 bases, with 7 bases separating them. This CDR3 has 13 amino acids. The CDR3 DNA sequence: TGCAGCGGACGGAGCTCTGGGGCCAACGTCCTGACTTTC. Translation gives CSGRSSGANVLTF. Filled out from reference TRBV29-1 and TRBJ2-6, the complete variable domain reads SAVISQKPSRDICQRGTSLTIQCQVDSQVTMMFWYRQQPGQSLTLIATANQGSEATYESGFVIDKFPISRPNLTFSTLTVSNMSPEDSSIYLCSGRSSGANVLTFGAGSRLTVL.

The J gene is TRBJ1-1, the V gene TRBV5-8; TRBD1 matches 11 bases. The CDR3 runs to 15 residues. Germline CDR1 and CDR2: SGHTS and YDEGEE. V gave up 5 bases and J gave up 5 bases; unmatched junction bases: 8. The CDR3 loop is CASRTGQGVYTEAFF. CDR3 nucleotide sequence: TGTGCCAGCAGAACGGGACAGGGGGTTTATACTGAAGCTTTCTTT.

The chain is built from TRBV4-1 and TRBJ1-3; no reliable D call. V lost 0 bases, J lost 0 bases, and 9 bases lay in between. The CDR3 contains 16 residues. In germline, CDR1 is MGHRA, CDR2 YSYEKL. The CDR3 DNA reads TGCGCCAGCAGCCAAGATAGGGTCCCCTCTGGAAACACCATATATTTT. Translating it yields CASSQDRVPSGNTIYF.

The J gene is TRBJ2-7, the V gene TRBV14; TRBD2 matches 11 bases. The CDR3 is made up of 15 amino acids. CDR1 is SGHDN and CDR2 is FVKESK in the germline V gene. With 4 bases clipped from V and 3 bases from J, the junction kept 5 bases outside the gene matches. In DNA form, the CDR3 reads TGTGCCAGCAGCCTAGGGACTAGCGGCCTCTACGAGCAGTACTTC. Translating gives CASSLGTSGLYEQYF.

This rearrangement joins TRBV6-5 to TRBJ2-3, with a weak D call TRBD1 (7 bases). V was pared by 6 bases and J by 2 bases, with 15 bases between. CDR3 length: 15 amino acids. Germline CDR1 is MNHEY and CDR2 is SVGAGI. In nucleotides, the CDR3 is TGTGCCAGCAGCACCCCAGGGGGGAACACAGATACGCAGTATTTT. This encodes CASSTPGGNTDTQYF.

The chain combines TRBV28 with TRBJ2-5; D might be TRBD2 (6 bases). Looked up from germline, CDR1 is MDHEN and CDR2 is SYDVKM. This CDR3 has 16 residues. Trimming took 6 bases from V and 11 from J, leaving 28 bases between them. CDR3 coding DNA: TGTGCCAGCAGCGATGTCGTGGCGGGACCCACCGGGGAGCAGTACTTC. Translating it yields CASSDVVAGPTGEQYF. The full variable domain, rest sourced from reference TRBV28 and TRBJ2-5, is DVKVTQSSRYLVKRTGEKVFLECVQDMDHENMFWYRQDPGLGLRLIYFSYDVKMKEKGDIPEGYSVSREKKERFSLILESASTNQTSMYLCASSDVVAGPTGEQYFGPGTRLLVL.

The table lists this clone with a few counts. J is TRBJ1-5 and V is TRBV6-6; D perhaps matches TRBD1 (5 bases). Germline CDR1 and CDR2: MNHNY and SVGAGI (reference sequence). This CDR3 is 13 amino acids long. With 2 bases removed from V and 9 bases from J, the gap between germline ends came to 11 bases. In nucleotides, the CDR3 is TGTGCCAGCAGTTACGAGGGGCGCAGGCCCCAGCATTTT. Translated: CASSYEGRRPQHF.

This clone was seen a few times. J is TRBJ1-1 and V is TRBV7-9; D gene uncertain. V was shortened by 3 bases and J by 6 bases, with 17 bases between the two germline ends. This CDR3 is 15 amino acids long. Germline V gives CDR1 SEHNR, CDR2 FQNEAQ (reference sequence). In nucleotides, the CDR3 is TGTGCCAGCAGCTTTCCCGGGCCGATTTGGGCTGAAGCTTTCTTT. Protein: CASSFPGPIWAEAFF.

The CDR3 reads CASTRVANTGELFF. In DNA, the CDR3 is TGTGCCAGCACCAGGGTGGCGAACACCGGGGAGCTGTTTTTT. The J gene is TRBJ2-2, the V gene TRBV6-5; tentative D call: TRBD1 (5 bases). The CDR3 is made up of 14 amino acids. Germline-derived CDR1 and CDR2 are MNHEY and SVGAGI. V lost 7 bases, J lost 0 bases, and 9 bases lay in between.

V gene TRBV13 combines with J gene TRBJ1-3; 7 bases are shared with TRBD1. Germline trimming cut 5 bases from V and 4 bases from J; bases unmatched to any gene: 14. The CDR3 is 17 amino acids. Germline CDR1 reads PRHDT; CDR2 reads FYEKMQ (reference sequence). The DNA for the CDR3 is TGTGCCAGCAGCAGTGACAGGGAATGGAGTGAGGGAAACACCATATATTTT. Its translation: CASSSDREWSEGNTIYF.

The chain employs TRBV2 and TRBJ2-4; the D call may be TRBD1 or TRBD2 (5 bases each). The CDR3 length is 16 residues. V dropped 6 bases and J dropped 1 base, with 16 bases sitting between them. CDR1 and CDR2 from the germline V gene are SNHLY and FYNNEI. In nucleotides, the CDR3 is TGTGCCAGCAGCCCTCCTTTGGGGACGGCCAAAAACATTCAGTACTTC. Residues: CASSPPLGTAKNIQYF.

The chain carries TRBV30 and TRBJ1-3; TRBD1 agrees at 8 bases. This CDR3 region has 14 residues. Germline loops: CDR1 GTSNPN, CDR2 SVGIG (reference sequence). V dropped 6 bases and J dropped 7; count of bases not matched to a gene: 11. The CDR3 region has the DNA TGTGCCTGCAATCCCGGGACAGGACCGAACACCATATATTTT. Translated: CACNPGTGPNTIYF.

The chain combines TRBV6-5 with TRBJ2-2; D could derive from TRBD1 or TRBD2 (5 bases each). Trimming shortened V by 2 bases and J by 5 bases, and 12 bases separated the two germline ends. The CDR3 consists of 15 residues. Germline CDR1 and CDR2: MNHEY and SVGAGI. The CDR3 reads CASSYGTPDTGELFF. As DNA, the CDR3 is TGTGCCAGCAGTTACGGGACCCCGGATACCGGGGAGCTGTTTTTT.

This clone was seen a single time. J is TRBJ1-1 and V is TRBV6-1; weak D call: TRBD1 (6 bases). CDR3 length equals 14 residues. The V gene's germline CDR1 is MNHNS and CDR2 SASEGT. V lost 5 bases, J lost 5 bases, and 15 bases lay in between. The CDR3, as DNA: TGTGCCAGCAGTCTTCAGGGGTTCGGGACTGAAGCTTTCTTT. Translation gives CASSLQGFGTEAFF.

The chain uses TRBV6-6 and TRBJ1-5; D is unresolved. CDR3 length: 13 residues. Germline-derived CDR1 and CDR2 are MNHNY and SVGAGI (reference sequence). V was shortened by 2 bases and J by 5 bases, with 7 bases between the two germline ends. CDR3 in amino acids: CASSYDTYQPQHF. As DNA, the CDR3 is TGTGCCAGCAGTTACGACACCTATCAGCCCCAGCATTTT.